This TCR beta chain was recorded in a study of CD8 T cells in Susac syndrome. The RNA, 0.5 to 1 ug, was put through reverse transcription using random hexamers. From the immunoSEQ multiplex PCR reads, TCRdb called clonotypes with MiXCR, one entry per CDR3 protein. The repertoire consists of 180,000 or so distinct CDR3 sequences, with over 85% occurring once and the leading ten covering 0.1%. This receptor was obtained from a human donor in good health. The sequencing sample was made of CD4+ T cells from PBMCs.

CDR3 amino acids: CSAIGLGGGRETQYF. CDR3 nucleotide sequence: TGCAGTGCTATAGGGTTAGGGGGAGGTCGAGAGACCCAGTACTTC. J is TRBJ2-5 and V is TRBV20-1; D possibly uses TRBD1 or TRBD2 (6 bases each). CDR1 and CDR2 from the germline V gene are DFQATT and SNEGSKA (reference sequence). Between the trimmed V and J ends, which lost 4 bases and 4 bases, there was a span of 19 bases. CDR3 length: 15 residues.